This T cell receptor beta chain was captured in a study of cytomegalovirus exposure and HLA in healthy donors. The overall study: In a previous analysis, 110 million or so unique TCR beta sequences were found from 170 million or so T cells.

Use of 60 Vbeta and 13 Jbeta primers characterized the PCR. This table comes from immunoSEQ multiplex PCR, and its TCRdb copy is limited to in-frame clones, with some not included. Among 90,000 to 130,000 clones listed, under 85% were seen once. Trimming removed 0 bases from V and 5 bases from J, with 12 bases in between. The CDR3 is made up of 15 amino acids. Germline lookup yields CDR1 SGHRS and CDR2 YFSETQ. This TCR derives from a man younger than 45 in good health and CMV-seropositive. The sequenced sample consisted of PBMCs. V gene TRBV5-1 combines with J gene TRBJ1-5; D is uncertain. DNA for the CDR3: TGCGCCAGCAGCTTGGGGGCCAGTACAGATCAGCCCCAGCATTTT. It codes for CASSLGASTDQPQHF.